The TCR beta chain described here comes from a study of control samples from healthy donors and cancer patients. Libraries were prepared by immunoSEQ multiplex PCR; TCRdb keeps only in-frame clonotypes and omits some of them. The top ten hold around 0.9% of the sample, which has about 57,000 clones, around 93% seen once. The CDR3 sequence is 13 residues long. The V end was cut by 6 bases, the J end by 8 bases, with 13 bases between. Germline loops: CDR1 MNHEY, CDR2 SVGAGI. The chain carries TRBV6-5 and TRBJ2-2; D may be TRBD2 (5 bases). The sequence derives from a young man with colorectal cancer. The sample was PBMCs. The DNA for the CDR3 is TGTGCCAGCAGGTCCCAGCCGGGGGGGGAGCTGTTTTTT. It encodes CASRSQPGGELFF.